Below, 18 T cell receptor beta chains from the same sample are listed, as sequenced in a study of CD8 T cells in ankylosing spondylitis. The study, taken as a whole, reports: It appeared that ankylosing spondylitis blood was characterized by a TCR beta motif of several highly homologous variants.

No antigen has been identified for these receptors. TCRdb reprocessed the 5' RACE reads with MiXCR, giving one entry per CDR3 protein. This repertoire shows more than 400,000 distinct CDR3 sequences, approximately 5.3% found once; its top ten account for approximately 4%. Sequenced material: blood, either unsorted or a sorted T cell fraction (not recorded which). The receptors here all came from a male donor with ankylosing spondylitis.

This clonotype appeared a few times. In DNA, the CDR3 is TGCAGTGCTAGCCAAGCGGTAGCGGTAGTCGATGAGCAGTTCTTC. This sequence encodes CSASQAVAVVDEQFF. This chain uses TRBV20-1 with TRBJ2-1; possibly TRBD2 for D (6 bases). The V and J ends lost 3 bases and 8 bases respectively, with 20 bases between them. The germline CDR1 and CDR2 sequences are DFQATT and SNEGSKA (reference sequence). This CDR3 region has 15 residues.

This clonotype was seen repeatedly, ten times or more. The rearrangement links TRBV18 to TRBJ2-7, with TRBD1 matching 8 bases. Germline CDR1 reads KGHSH; CDR2 reads LQKENI. The J segment lost 6 bases and the V segment lost 2 bases, leaving 6 bases of the junction unmatched. The CDR3 length is 14 residues. The CDR3 nucleotides read TGTGCCAGCTCACCAACCAGGGGGCTCGGCGAGCAGTACTTC. It is translated as CASSPTRGLGEQYF. Based on the CDR3 plus reference TRBV18 and TRBJ2-7, the full variable domain is NAGVMQNPRHLVRRRGQEARLRCSPMKGHSHVYWYRQLPEEGLKFMVYLQKENIIDESGMPKERFSAEFPKEGPSILRIQQVVRGDSAAYFCASSPTRGLGEQYFGPGTRLTVT.

This clonotype appeared many times. The chain has TRBV13 and TRBJ1-1, with 8 nucleotides matching TRBD1. Germline V gene data show CDR1 as PRHDT and CDR2 as FYEKMQ (reference sequence). CDR3 length: 15 residues. Trimming took 0 bases from V and 5 from J; bases not matched to a gene: 5. The CDR3 sequence is CASSLGQGAGTEAFF. The CDR3 DNA is TGTGCCAGCAGCTTAGGCCAGGGGGCAGGTACTGAAGCTTTCTTT.

There are many counts of this clonotype. This chain uses TRBV12-3 or TRBV12-4 with TRBJ1-4; D is undetermined. CDR3 length: 14 residues. Trimming stripped 6 bases from V and 13 bases from J, with 21 bases between. CDR3 loop: CASRPSVGSSGLFF. The CDR3 region has the DNA TGTGCCAGCAGACCCTCCGTGGGAAGTTCAGGACTGTTTTTT.

This clonotype has more than one count but fewer than ten. The rearrangement links TRBV28 to TRBJ2-3; a possible D gene is TRBD2 (5 bases). Germline V lookup: CDR1 MDHEN, CDR2 SYDVKM. V dropped 8 bases and J dropped 5 bases, with 8 bases sitting between them. The CDR3 sequence is 11 residues long. The CDR3 sequence: CASREGDTQYF. CDR3 nucleotides: TGTGCCAGCCGAGAGGGAGATACGCAGTATTTT.

This clonotype was observed at least ten times. The J gene is TRBJ2-2, the V gene TRBV28; D not resolved. The CDR3 loop spans 13 amino acids. From germline, CDR1 is MDHEN and CDR2 SYDVKM. Trimming removed 7 bases from V and 5 bases from J, with 11 bases in between. The CDR3 here is CASTESSTGELFF. Here the CDR3 DNA reads TGTGCCAGCACCGAGTCGAGTACCGGGGAGCTGTTTTTT.

This clonotype was seen ten or more times. The genes are TRBV4-2 and TRBJ2-1; the match to TRBD1 covers 8 bases. Looked up from germline, CDR1 is LGHNA and CDR2 is YNFKEQ. J gave up 8 bases and V 7 bases, and 7 bases lay outside the gene matches. The CDR3 is 13 residues long. Here the CDR3 DNA reads TGTGCCAGCACCGGACAGGGATGGTATGAGCAGTTCTTC. Translated, it gives CASTGQGWYEQFF.

At least ten counts were recorded for this clonotype. This rearrangement joins TRBV7-9 to TRBJ2-7; D is unresolved. Per germline, CDR1 SEHNR and CDR2 FQNEAQ (reference sequence). The V end lost 1 base, the J end lost 0 bases, and 7 bases lay between the germline ends. This CDR3 spans 14 amino acids. The DNA of the CDR3 is TGTGCCAGCAGCTTAGTAGTGGACTCCTACGAGCAGTACTTC. It encodes CASSLVVDSYEQYF. The full variable domain, completed using reference TRBV7-9 and TRBJ2-7, is DTGVSQNPRHKITKRGQNVTFRCDPISEHNRLYWYRQTLGQGPEFLTYFQNEAQLEKSRLLSDRFSAERPKGSFSTLEIQRTEQGDSAMYLCASSLVVDSYEQYFGPGTRLTVT.

A word on this clonotype: One end of the junction does not line up with germline, which may come from a read error. This chain joins TRBV7-7 and TRBJ2-2, with D maybe TRBD1 (6 bases). Per germline, CDR1 SSHAT and CDR2 FNYEAQ (reference sequence). The CDR3 is 16 amino acids. CDR3 protein: CASSFGDTWTAGELFF. The CDR3 region has the DNA TGTGCTAGCAGCTTCGGGGACACCTGGACGGCCGGGGAGCTGTTTTTT. The full variable domain, rest sourced from reference TRBV7-7 and TRBJ2-2, is GAGVSQSPRYKVTKRGQDVTLRCDPISSHATLYWYQQALGQGPEFLTYFNYEAQPDKSGLPSDRFSAERPEGSISTLTIQRTEQRDSAMYRCASSFGDTWTAGELFFGEGSRLTVL.

The sample holds many counts of this clonotype. This chain joins TRBV7-2 and TRBJ2-3, with 8 bases fitting TRBD2. The CDR3 contains 13 residues. The germline gives CDR1 SGHTA, CDR2 FQGNSA. J was trimmed by 5 bases and V by 3 bases; bases with no gene match: 1. CDR3 DNA: TGTGCCAGCAGCTTCACTAGCGGAGATACGCAGTATTTT. Amino acids: CASSFTSGDTQYF.

Many counts were recorded for this clonotype. The CDR3 protein is CASSPDSPGTQYF. CDR3 coding DNA: TGTGCCAGCAGCCCCGACTCCCCGGGGACCCAGTACTTC. The chain employs TRBV11-2 and TRBJ2-5; no definite D call. V was cut by 5 bases and J by 7 bases, with 14 bases left in between. This CDR3 is 13 amino acids long. Germline values: CDR1 SGHAT, CDR2 FQNNGV.

This clonotype was seen repeatedly, ten times or more. The chain is built from TRBV20-1 and TRBJ2-5; 16 bases agree with TRBD2. With V trimmed by 6 bases and J by 5 bases, 9 bases remained unmatched. Germline values: CDR1 DFQATT, CDR2 SNEGSKA (reference sequence). The CDR3 has 16 residues. CDR3 loop: CSASGTSGGAFETQYF. CDR3 nucleotides: TGCAGTGCCTCCGGGACTAGCGGGGGGGCCTTTGAGACCCAGTACTTC.

This clonotype was counted at least ten times. The CDR3 nucleotides read TGTGCCAGCAGCCCCAGGATGCGCACGGGGGCCTACAATGAGCAGTTCTTC. Translated: CASSPRMRTGAYNEQFF. The chain carries TRBV7-6 and TRBJ2-1; possible D gene TRBD2, 6 bases. The CDR3 totals 17 residues. CDR1 SGHVS and CDR2 FNYEAQ come from the germline V gene. Trimming removed 5 bases at V and 2 bases at J, with 19 bases between.

Ten or more counts support this clonotype. The gene calls are TRBV11-2 and TRBJ2-2; D remains ambiguous. The CDR3 loop spans 13 amino acids. Germline V CDR1 and CDR2: SGHAT, FQNNGV. The germline V and J ends were trimmed by 4 bases and 13 bases, with 16 bases remaining between them. CDR3 sequence: CASSSPRRIGLFF. The CDR3 nucleotides are TGTGCCAGCAGCTCCCCACGCAGGATCGGGCTGTTTTTT.

At least ten counts were recorded for this clonotype. The CDR3 nucleotides read TGTGCCAGCAGCCCGTCCAGGGGGCCCTTCGGCTACACCTTC. Translated: CASSPSRGPFGYTF. This sequence joins TRBV11-2 and TRBJ1-2; 8 nucleotides match TRBD1. Germline CDR1 and CDR2: SGHAT and FQNNGV. The CDR3 is made up of 14 amino acids. J gave up 8 bases and V 5 bases, and 10 bases lay outside the gene matches.

This clonotype was detected many times. The V and J genes are TRBV5-6 and TRBJ2-7; TRBD2 matches at 12 bases. This CDR3 is built from 16 residues. V lost 0 bases and J lost 3; bases outside the gene matches: 4. CDR1 and CDR2 (germline): SGHDT, YYEEEE. The CDR3: CASSLAGTSGFYEQYF. The CDR3 DNA follows: TGTGCCAGCAGCTTGGCTGGGACTAGCGGGTTCTACGAGCAGTACTTC.

The sample holds many counts of this clonotype. The chain combines TRBV4-3 with TRBJ1-3; the D is unclear. The germline gives CDR1 LGHNA, CDR2 YSLEER. This CDR3 region has 15 residues. Trimming left V 0 bases short and J 0 bases short, with 6 bases between. The CDR3 DNA reads TGCGCCAGCAGCCAAGAGGGAAGCTCTGGAAACACCATATATTTT. Protein: CASSQEGSSGNTIYF.

This clonotype came up many times. The rearrangement uses TRBV10-3 and TRBJ2-3; 10 bases fit TRBD2. Per the germline V gene, CDR1 is ENHRY and CDR2 is SYGVKD. CDR3 length: 16 amino acids. V shed 5 bases and J 2 bases; nucleotides not matched to a gene: 7. The CDR3 DNA reads as TGTGCCATCAGTTCCTCTAGCGGGAGTCCCACAGATACGCAGTATTTT. Translation gives CAISSSSGSPTDTQYF.